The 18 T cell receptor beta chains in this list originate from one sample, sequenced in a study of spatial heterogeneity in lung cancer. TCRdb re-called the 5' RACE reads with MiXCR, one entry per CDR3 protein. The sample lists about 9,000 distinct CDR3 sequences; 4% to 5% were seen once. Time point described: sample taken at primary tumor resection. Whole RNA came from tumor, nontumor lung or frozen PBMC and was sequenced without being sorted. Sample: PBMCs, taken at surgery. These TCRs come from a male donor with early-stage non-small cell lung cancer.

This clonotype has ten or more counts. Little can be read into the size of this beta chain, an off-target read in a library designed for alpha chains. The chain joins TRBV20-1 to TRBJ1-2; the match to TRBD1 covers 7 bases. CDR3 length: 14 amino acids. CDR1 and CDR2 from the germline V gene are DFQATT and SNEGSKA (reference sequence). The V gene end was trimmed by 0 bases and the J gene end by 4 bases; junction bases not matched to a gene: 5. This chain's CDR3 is CSAREPGTAYGYTF. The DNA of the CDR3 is TGCAGTGCTAGAGAACCGGGGACAGCCTATGGCTACACCTTC.

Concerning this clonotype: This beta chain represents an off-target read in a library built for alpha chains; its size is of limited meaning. The CDR3 spells CASRKEGQTYEQYF. The CDR3 DNA reads as TGTGCCAGCAGGAAAGAGGGACAAACCTACGAGCAGTACTTC. J is TRBJ2-7 and V is TRBV2; TRBD1 might be the D (6 bases). The germline V gene encodes CDR1 SNHLY and CDR2 FYNNEI. This CDR3 contains 14 residues. Trimming took 6 bases from V and 2 from J, leaving 14 bases between them.

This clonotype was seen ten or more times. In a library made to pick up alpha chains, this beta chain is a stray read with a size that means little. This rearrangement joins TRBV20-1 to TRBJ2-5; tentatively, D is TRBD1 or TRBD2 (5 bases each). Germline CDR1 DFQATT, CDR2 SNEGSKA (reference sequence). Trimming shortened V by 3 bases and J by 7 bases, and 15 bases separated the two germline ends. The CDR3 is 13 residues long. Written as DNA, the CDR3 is TGCAGTGCTAGTGTGGGGACCTGGGGGACCCAGTACTTC. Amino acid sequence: CSASVGTWGTQYF.

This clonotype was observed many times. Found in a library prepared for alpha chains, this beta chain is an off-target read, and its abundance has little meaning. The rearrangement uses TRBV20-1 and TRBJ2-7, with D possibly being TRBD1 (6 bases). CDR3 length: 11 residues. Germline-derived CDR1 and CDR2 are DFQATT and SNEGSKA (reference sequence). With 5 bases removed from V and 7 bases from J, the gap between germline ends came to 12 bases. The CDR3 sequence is CSAQDRWEQYF. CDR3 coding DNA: TGCAGTGCTCAAGACAGGTGGGAGCAGTACTTC.

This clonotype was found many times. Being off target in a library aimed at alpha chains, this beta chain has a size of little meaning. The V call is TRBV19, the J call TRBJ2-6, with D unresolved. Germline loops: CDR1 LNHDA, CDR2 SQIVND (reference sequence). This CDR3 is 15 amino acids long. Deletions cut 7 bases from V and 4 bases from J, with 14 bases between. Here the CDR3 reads CASTLDPSGANVLTF. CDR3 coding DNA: TGTGCCAGTACCTTGGATCCGAGCGGGGCCAACGTCCTGACTTTC.

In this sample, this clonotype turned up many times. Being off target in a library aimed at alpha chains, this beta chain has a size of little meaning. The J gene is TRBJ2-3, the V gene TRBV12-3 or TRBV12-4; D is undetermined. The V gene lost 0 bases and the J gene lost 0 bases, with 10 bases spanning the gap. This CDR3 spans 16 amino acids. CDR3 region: CASSLAMGSSTDTQYF. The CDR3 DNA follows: TGTGCCAGCAGTTTAGCGATGGGCTCGAGCACAGATACGCAGTATTTT.

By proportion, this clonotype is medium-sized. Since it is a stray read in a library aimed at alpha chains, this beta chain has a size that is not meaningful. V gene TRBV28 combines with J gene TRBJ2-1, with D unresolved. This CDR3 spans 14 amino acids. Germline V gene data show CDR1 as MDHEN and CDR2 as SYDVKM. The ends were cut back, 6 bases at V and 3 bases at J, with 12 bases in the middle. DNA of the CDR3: TGTGCCAGCAGACTTCCAGGCGTCTACAATGAGCAGTTCTTC. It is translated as CASRLPGVYNEQFF.

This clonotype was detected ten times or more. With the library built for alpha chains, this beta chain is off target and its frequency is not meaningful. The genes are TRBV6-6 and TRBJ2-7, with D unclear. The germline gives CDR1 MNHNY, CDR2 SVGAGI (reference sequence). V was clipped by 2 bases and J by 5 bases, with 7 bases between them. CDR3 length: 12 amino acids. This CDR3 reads CASSYLRDEQYF. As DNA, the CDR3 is TGTGCCAGCAGTTACCTCCGGGACGAGCAGTACTTC.

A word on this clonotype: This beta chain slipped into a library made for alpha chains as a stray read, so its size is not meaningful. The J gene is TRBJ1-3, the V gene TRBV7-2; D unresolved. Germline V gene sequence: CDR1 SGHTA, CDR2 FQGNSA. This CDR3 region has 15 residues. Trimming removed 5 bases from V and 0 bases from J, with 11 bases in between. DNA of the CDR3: TGTGCCAGCAGCCGCTCCCGGAGCTCTGGAAACACCATATATTTT. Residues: CASSRSRSSGNTIYF.

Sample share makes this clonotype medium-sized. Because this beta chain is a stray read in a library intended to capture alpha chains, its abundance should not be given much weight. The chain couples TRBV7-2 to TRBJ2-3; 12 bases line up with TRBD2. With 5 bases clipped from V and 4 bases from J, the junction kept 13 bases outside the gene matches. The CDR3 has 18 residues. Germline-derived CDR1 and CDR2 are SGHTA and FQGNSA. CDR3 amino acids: CASSAVGATSGGPDTQYF. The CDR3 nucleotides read TGTGCCAGCAGCGCAGTTGGGGCGACTAGCGGGGGCCCAGATACGCAGTATTTT. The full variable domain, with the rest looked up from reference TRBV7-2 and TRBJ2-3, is GAGVSQSPSNKVTEKGKDVELRCDPISGHTALYWYRQSLGQGLEFLIYFQGNSAPDKSGLPSDRFSAERTGGSVSTLTIQRTQQEDSAVYLCASSAVGATSGGPDTQYFGPGTRLTVL.

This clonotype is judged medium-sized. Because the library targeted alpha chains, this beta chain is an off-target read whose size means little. The CDR3: CSVETTLGADTQYF. The CDR3 DNA reads as TGCAGCGTTGAGACTACTCTAGGCGCAGATACGCAGTATTTT. This sequence joins TRBV29-1 and TRBJ2-3; possible D gene TRBD2, 5 bases. Looked up from germline, CDR1 is SQVTM and CDR2 is ANQGSEA. Trimming left V 3 bases short and J 4 bases short, with 14 bases between. This CDR3 comprises 14 residues.

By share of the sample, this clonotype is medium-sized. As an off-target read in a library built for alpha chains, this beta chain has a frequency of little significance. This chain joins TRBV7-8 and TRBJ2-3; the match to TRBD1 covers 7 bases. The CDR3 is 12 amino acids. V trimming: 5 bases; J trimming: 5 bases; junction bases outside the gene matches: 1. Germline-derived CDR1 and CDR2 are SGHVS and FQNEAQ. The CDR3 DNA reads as TGTGCCAGCAGCAGGGACAGAGATACGCAGTATTTT. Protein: CASSRDRDTQYF.

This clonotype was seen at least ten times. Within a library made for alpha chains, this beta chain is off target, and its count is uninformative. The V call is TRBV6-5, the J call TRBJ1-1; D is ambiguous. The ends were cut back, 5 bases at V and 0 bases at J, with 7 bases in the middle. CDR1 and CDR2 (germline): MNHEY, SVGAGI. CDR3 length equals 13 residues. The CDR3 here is CASSKAVNTEAFF. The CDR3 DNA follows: TGTGCCAGCAGTAAAGCGGTGAACACTGAAGCTTTCTTT.

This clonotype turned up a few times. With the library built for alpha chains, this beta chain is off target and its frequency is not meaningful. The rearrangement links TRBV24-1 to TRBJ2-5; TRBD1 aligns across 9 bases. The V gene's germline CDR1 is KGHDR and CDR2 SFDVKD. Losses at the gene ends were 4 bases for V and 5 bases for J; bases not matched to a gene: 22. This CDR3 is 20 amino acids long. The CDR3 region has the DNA TGTGCCACCAGTGACTCTCTCCAAGTAGGGACAGGGACAACGCGGGAGACCCAGTACTTC. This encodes CATSDSLQVGTGTTRETQYF.

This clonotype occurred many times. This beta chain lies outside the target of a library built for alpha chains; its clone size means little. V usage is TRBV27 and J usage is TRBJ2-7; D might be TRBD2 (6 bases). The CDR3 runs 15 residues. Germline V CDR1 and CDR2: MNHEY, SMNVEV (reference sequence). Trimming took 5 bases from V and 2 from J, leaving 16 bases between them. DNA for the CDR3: TGTGCCAGCAGTCCAATATCCTCGGGGGCCTACGAGCAGTACTTC. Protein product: CASSPISSGAYEQYF.

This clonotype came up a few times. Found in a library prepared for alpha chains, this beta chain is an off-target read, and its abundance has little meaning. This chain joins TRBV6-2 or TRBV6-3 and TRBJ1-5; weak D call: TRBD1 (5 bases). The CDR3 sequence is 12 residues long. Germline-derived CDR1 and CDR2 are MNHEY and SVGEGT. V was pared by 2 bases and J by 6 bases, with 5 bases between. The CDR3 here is CASSYGAQPQHF. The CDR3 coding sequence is TGTGCCAGCAGTTACGGGGCTCAGCCCCAGCATTTT.

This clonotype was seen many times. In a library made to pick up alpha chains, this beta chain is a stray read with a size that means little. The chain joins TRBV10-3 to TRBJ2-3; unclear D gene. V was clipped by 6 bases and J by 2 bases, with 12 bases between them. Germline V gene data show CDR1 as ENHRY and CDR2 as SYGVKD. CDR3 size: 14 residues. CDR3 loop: CAIRGLGSTDTQYF. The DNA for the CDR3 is TGTGCCATCAGAGGTTTGGGGTCCACAGATACGCAGTATTTT.

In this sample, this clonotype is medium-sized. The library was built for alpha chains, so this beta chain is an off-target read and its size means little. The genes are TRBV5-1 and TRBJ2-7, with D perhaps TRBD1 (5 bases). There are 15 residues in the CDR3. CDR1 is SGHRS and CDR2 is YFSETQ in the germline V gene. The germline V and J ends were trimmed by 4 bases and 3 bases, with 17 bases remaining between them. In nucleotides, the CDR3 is TGCGCCAGCAGCGAAGGACCGGACAACCGCTACGAGCAGTACGTC. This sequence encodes CASSEGPDNRYEQYV.